These 20 T cell receptor beta chains share one sample of origin, sequenced in a study of quantifying T cell responses using KT2 cells. Study-wide context: RNA was reverse transcribed with TCR alpha and beta constant-region primers.

A single-stranded UMI oligo with SP2 sequence was ligated to cDNA 3' ends. The first PCR ran 4 to 5 cycles with an equimolar RC1.1 and RC1.2 beta primer mix. TCRdb itself ran the UMI-ligation and nested PCR reads through MiXCR, one entry per CDR3 protein. Among approximately 50,000 distinct CDR3 sequences listed, 11% were seen once. The specimen was PBMCs spiked with cells of the T cell clone KT2. The receptors derive from a human donor.

This clonotype was counted many times. The CDR3 is CSATRDSPAYEQYF. In DNA, the CDR3 is TGCAGTGCGACGAGGGACAGCCCGGCCTACGAGCAGTACTTC. The chain uses TRBV20-1 and TRBJ2-7; TRBD1 matches 7 bases. V shed 6 bases, J shed 2 bases, and the junction held 10 bases outside the gene matches. Germline values: CDR1 DFQATT, CDR2 SNEGSKA (reference sequence). The CDR3 covers 14 residues.

J is TRBJ2-6 and V is TRBV7-3; TRBD1 matches 8 bases. The ends lost 2 bases at V and 0 bases at J; junction bases unmatched: 6. The CDR3 is 18 residues long. The V gene's germline CDR1 is SGHTA and CDR2 FQGTGA. CDR3 sequence: CASSLYVQGASGANVLTF. CDR3 in DNA: TGTGCCAGCAGCTTATACGTGCAGGGGGCCTCTGGGGCCAACGTCCTGACTTTC.

This clonotype appeared many times. This chain joins TRBV7-2 and TRBJ2-2; D gene uncertain. Trimming took off 5 bases at V and 4 bases at J, with 20 bases between the two ends. Germline loops: CDR1 SGHTA, CDR2 FQGNSA. This CDR3 comprises 17 residues. The CDR3, as DNA: TGTGCCAGCAGCCTAGAAGCAGGACGGAGTCCCACCGGGGAGCTGTTTTTT. Encoded protein: CASSLEAGRSPTGELFF.

The V and J genes are TRBV4-1 and TRBJ1-1; maybe TRBD1 (5 bases). The CDR3 contains 16 residues. The V and J ends lost 1 base and 0 bases respectively, with 12 bases between them. CDR1 MGHRA and CDR2 YSYEKL come from the germline V gene. The CDR3 reads CASSQGGRGMNTEAFF. In DNA, the CDR3 is TGCGCCAGCAGCCAAGGGGGGAGGGGTATGAACACTGAAGCTTTCTTT.

This clonotype was recorded a few times. The chain combines TRBV14 with TRBJ2-3; the D is unclear. The CDR3 spans 13 residues. Looked up from germline, CDR1 is SGHDN and CDR2 is FVKESK. V dropped 2 bases and J dropped 5 bases, with 8 bases sitting between them. CDR3 in DNA: TGTGCCAGCAGCCAAATTTGGGAAGATACGCAGTATTTT. Translated, it gives CASSQIWEDTQYF. The full variable domain, rest sourced from reference TRBV14 and TRBJ2-3, is EAGVTQFPSHSVIEKGQTVTLRCDPISGHDNLYWYRRVMGKEIKFLLHFVKESKQDESGMPNNRFLAERTGGTYSTLKVQPAELEDSGVYFCASSQIWEDTQYFGPGTRLTVL.

In this sample, this clonotype turned up many times. The rearrangement links TRBV11-2 to TRBJ2-1, with 8 nucleotides matching TRBD2. Germline-derived CDR1 and CDR2 are SGHAT and FQNNGV. The CDR3 extends over 14 amino acids. The trim removed 5 bases at V and 6 bases at J, leaving 6 bases unmatched. The CDR3 is CASSPPGRANEQFF. CDR3 bases: TGTGCCAGCAGCCCCCCCGGGAGGGCCAATGAGCAGTTCTTC.

This clonotype was observed a few times. The CDR3 bases are TGCGCCAGCAGCCAAGATGTCAGGGCCGGGGAGCTGTTTTTT. It codes for CASSQDVRAGELFF. The J gene is TRBJ2-2, the V gene TRBV4-3, with D possibly matching TRBD1 (5 bases). Between the trimmed V and J ends, which lost 0 bases and 6 bases, there was a span of 8 bases. The CDR3 runs to 14 residues. The V gene's germline CDR1 is LGHNA and CDR2 YSLEER.

At least ten counts were recorded for this clonotype. V gene TRBV6-1 combines with J gene TRBJ2-3; the D gene is possibly TRBD1 (6 bases). Germline values: CDR1 MNHNS, CDR2 SASEGT. V lost 3 bases and J lost 4, with 11 bases in between. The CDR3 is made up of 14 amino acids. The CDR3 DNA sequence: TGTGCCAGCAGTGAGGAACAGGGCGCAGATACGCAGTATTTT. Its translation: CASSEEQGADTQYF.

The chain is built from TRBV12-3 or TRBV12-4 and TRBJ1-4; 7 nucleotides match TRBD1. V was clipped by 2 bases and J by 8 bases; unmatched bases: 5. The CDR3 is 14 residues long. The CDR3 nucleotides read TGTGCCAGCAGTTTACGGCAGGGGGGGGAAAAACTGTTTTTT. Translating it yields CASSLRQGGEKLFF.

This clonotype was counted between two and nine times. The chain uses TRBV10-3 and TRBJ1-2; 7 bases line up with TRBD1. V shed 4 bases and J 5 bases; nucleotides not matched to a gene: 4. CDR1 ENHRY and CDR2 SYGVKD come from the germline V gene. The CDR3 runs to 13 residues. For the CDR3, the DNA is TGTGCCATCAGTGGAGGACAGGCGTATGGCTACACCTTC. Its protein product is CAISGGQAYGYTF.

Ten or more counts support this clonotype. This chain joins TRBV12-3 or TRBV12-4 and TRBJ2-5; the D gene could be TRBD1 or TRBD2 (5 bases each). V was shortened by 6 bases and J by 5 bases, with 16 bases between the two germline ends. CDR3 size: 14 residues. The CDR3 loop is CASRDYRGRETQYF. The CDR3 coding sequence is TGTGCCAGCAGAGACTACCGGGGCCGGGAGACCCAGTACTTC.

This clonotype appeared many times. The V gene is TRBV29-1, the J gene TRBJ2-5; 9 bases line up with TRBD2. Germline CDR1 SQVTM, CDR2 ANQGSEA. The CDR3 runs to 14 residues. Trimming cost V 6 bases and J 4 bases; bases outside gene matches: 9. CDR3 DNA sequence: TGCAGCGTCCGACCAGCGGGGGGTAGAGAGACCCAGTACTTC. It encodes CSVRPAGGRETQYF.

This clonotype was counted many times. CDR3 loop: CSADPYSSSYNEQFF. The CDR3 bases are TGCAGCGCCGATCCCTACTCGAGCTCCTACAATGAGCAGTTCTTC. The chain uses TRBV29-1 and TRBJ2-1, with D unresolved. This CDR3 is built from 15 residues. The germline V gene has CDR1 SQVTM and CDR2 ANQGSEA. The V and J ends lost 7 bases and 0 bases respectively, with 16 bases between them.

In this sample, this clonotype turned up many times. V gene TRBV18 combines with J gene TRBJ2-1; 9 positions agree with TRBD1. This CDR3 comprises 13 residues. V shed 2 bases and J 10 bases; nucleotides not matched to a gene: 3. Per the germline V gene, CDR1 is KGHSH and CDR2 is LQKENI. The CDR3 DNA sequence: TGTGCCAGCTCACCATCTGACAGGGGGGAGCAGTTCTTC. Translation gives CASSPSDRGEQFF.

This clonotype was counted a few times. The chain links TRBV27 to TRBJ2-5; 9 bases agree with TRBD2. V shed 4 bases, J shed 4 bases, and the junction held 10 bases outside the gene matches. There are 16 residues in the CDR3. CDR1 and CDR2 (germline): MNHEY, SMNVEV (reference sequence). CDR3 residues: CASSSMTSGRGETQYF. Written as DNA, the CDR3 is TGTGCCAGCAGTTCCATGACTAGCGGCAGGGGAGAGACCCAGTACTTC.

This clonotype was seen many times. This chain's CDR3 is CSASSYNEQFF. Here the CDR3 DNA reads TGCAGTGCTTCCTCCTACAATGAGCAGTTCTTC. The chain is built from TRBV20-1 and TRBJ2-1; no clear D. CDR3 size: 11 residues. V was clipped by 5 bases and J by 0 bases, with 2 bases between them. Germline-derived CDR1 and CDR2 are DFQATT and SNEGSKA (reference sequence).

This clonotype has a handful of counts. This chain links TRBV12-3 or TRBV12-4 with TRBJ2-5; 8 positions agree with TRBD2. The CDR3 has 14 residues. V was clipped by 5 bases and J by 2 bases; unmatched bases: 4. The CDR3 region is CASSVSGIQETQYF. The CDR3 nucleotides are TGTGCCAGCAGTGTTAGCGGGATTCAAGAGACCCAGTACTTC.

This clonotype was found a few times. V usage is TRBV7-6 and J usage is TRBJ2-5; no clear D. Germline assignment: CDR1 SGHVS and CDR2 FNYEAQ. The CDR3 totals 15 residues. V was trimmed by 6 bases and J by 5 bases, leaving 19 bases between them. The CDR3: CASSRDRTPWETQYF. The CDR3 DNA sequence: TGTGCCAGCAGTAGGGATCGGACCCCTTGGGAGACCCAGTACTTC. The whole variable domain, remainder taken from reference TRBV7-6 and TRBJ2-5, is GAGVSQSPRYKVTKRGQDVALRCDPISGHVSLYWYRQALGQGPEFLTYFNYEAQQDKSGLPNDRFSAERPEGSISTLTIQRTEQRDSAMYRCASSRDRTPWETQYFGPGTRLLVL.

This clonotype was seen a handful of times. V usage is TRBV7-8 and J usage is TRBJ2-7; TRBD1 might be the D (6 bases). Germline V lookup: CDR1 SGHVS, CDR2 FQNEAQ. The CDR3 loop spans 14 amino acids. V lost 5 bases and J 3 bases, leaving 14 bases between the germline ends. Written as DNA, the CDR3 is TGTGCCAGCAGCATCCGGGACAAAAACTACGAGCAGTACTTC. Amino acids: CASSIRDKNYEQYF.

The chain has TRBV20-1 and TRBJ2-7, with 10 bases fitting TRBD1. From germline, CDR1 is DFQATT and CDR2 SNEGSKA (reference sequence). The CDR3 runs 13 residues. V trimming: 1 base; J trimming: 7 bases; junction bases outside the gene matches: 4. For the CDR3, the DNA is TGCAGTGCTAGAGGAGGGGACAGGGGAGAGCAGTACTTC. Its protein product is CSARGGDRGEQYF.